This passage covers 29 T cell receptor beta chains from one sample sequenced in a study of T-cell memory formation after mild COVID-19. TCRdb fed the 5' RACE reads into MiXCR, producing one record per CDR3 protein. The data show 400,000 to 500,000 distinct CDR3 sequences, 20% to 25% seen once. Sequenced material: PBMCs or a T cell subset sorted from them (not recorded which). The receptors were gathered from an adult woman who had mild COVID-19 (a few samples of this study predate the infection). Cell type and time point are not known.

The V gene is TRBV20-1, the J gene TRBJ2-3, with D unresolved. Germline V gene sequence: CDR1 DFQATT, CDR2 SNEGSKA (reference sequence). V was clipped by 4 bases and J by 4 bases, with 15 bases between them. The CDR3 loop spans 14 amino acids. CDR3: CSAKEAPRADTQYF. The CDR3 bases are TGCAGTGCTAAAGAGGCCCCTCGCGCAGATACGCAGTATTTT.

V usage is TRBV2 and J usage is TRBJ1-1, with D uncertain. CDR1 and CDR2 (germline): SNHLY, FYNNEI. Deletions cut 6 bases from V and 0 bases from J, with 11 bases between. The CDR3 totals 14 residues. Here the CDR3 DNA reads TGTGCCAGCAGAGTACAAGAAATGAACACTGAAGCTTTCTTT. It encodes CASRVQEMNTEAFF. The variable domain in full, with the rest retrieved from reference TRBV2 and TRBJ1-1, is EPEVTQTPSHQVTQMGQEVILRCVPISNHLYFYWYRQILGQKVEFLVSFYNNEISEKSEIFDDQFSVERPDGSNFTLKIRSTKLEDSAMYFCASRVQEMNTEAFFGQGTRLTVV.

This clonotype has only a few counts. V is TRBV11-2 and J is TRBJ1-5; D gene unclear. V shed 2 bases and J shed 2 bases, with 10 bases lying between them. Germline-derived CDR1 and CDR2 are SGHAT and FQNNGV. The CDR3 loop spans 15 amino acids. The CDR3 sequence is CASSLSSGRNQPQHF. CDR3 sequence (DNA): TGTGCCAGCAGCTTATCCTCTGGGCGCAATCAGCCCCAGCATTTT.

The rearrangement links TRBV7-2 to TRBJ1-2; D gene uncertain. The CDR3 covers 15 residues. Germline values: CDR1 SGHTA, CDR2 FQGNSA. Trimming shortened V by 1 base and J by 2 bases, and 11 bases separated the two germline ends. CDR3 nucleotides: TGTGCCAGCAGCTTAGGCCGGGGTGGAAACTATGGCTACACCTTC. Its translation is CASSLGRGGNYGYTF.

The chain employs TRBV5-1 and TRBJ1-3; TRBD1 aligns across 8 bases. This CDR3 region has 17 residues. J lost 2 bases, V lost 3 bases, and 10 bases had no gene match. Germline CDR1 and CDR2: SGHRS and YFSETQ. The chain's CDR3 is CASSSGQGGYAGNTIYF. The CDR3, as DNA: TGCGCCAGCAGCTCCGGACAGGGAGGATATGCTGGAAACACCATATATTTT.

This clonotype was seen more than once but under ten times. The chain recombines TRBV19 with TRBJ1-1; D is undetermined. Trimming left V 6 bases short and J 4 bases short, with 9 bases between. The length of the CDR3 is 12 residues. Germline V gives CDR1 LNHDA, CDR2 SQIVND (reference sequence). CDR3 loop: CASSLGFTEAFF. The CDR3 DNA reads TGTGCCAGTAGCCTAGGGTTCACTGAAGCTTTCTTT.

V usage is TRBV7-9 and J usage is TRBJ2-1; D possibly corresponds to TRBD2 (6 bases). Germline loops: CDR1 SEHNR, CDR2 FQNEAQ (reference sequence). This CDR3 has 16 residues. The germline V and J ends were trimmed by 3 bases and 5 bases, with 17 bases remaining between them. CDR3 residues: CASSFPLGGTHNEQFF. DNA for the CDR3: TGTGCCAGCAGCTTTCCTTTGGGCGGGACCCACAATGAGCAGTTCTTC. Supplemented by reference TRBV7-9 and TRBJ2-1, the full variable domain reads DTGVSQNPRHKITKRGQNVTFRCDPISEHNRLYWYRQTLGQGPEFLTYFQNEAQLEKSRLLSDRFSAERPKGSFSTLEIQRTEQGDSAMYLCASSFPLGGTHNEQFFGPGTRLTVL.

This clonotype was counted between two and nine times. The chain uses TRBV10-3 and TRBJ2-2, with D tentatively TRBD1 or TRBD2 (5 bases each). With 6 bases removed from V and 5 bases from J, the gap between germline ends came to 16 bases. Per the germline V gene, CDR1 is ENHRY and CDR2 is SYGVKD. The CDR3 has 15 amino acids. This CDR3 reads CAISQPGRGTGELFF. In nucleotides, the CDR3 is TGTGCCATCAGCCAGCCGGGGCGCGGGACCGGGGAGCTGTTTTTT.

The rearrangement links TRBV7-9 to TRBJ2-7; 7 bases agree with TRBD1. J lost 0 bases, V lost 5 bases, and 13 bases had no gene match. Germline-derived CDR1 and CDR2 are SEHNR and FQNEAQ (reference sequence). The CDR3 is 17 residues long. CDR3 coding DNA: TGTGCCAGCAGCCACCCCCGAACAGGGGTCAACTCCTACGAGCAGTACTTC. Translated, it gives CASSHPRTGVNSYEQYF.

The chain is built from TRBV7-2 and TRBJ2-5; no definite D call. CDR1 is SGHTA, CDR2 FQGNSA, per germline. The CDR3 has 14 amino acids. The V end lost 1 base, the J end lost 3 bases, and 9 bases lay between the germline ends. The CDR3, as DNA: TGTGCCAGCAGCTTAGTAGCTGGGGAAGAGACCCAGTACTTC. This codes for CASSLVAGEETQYF. Full variable domain (missing parts from reference TRBV7-2 and TRBJ2-5): GAGVSQSPSNKVTEKGKDVELRCDPISGHTALYWYRQSLGQGLEFLIYFQGNSAPDKSGLPSDRFSAERTGGSVSTLTIQRTQQEDSAVYLCASSLVAGEETQYFGPGTRLLVL.

This chain links TRBV7-9 with TRBJ2-7, with D possibly being TRBD1 or TRBD2 (5 bases each). The germline V gene encodes CDR1 SEHNR and CDR2 FQNEAQ (reference sequence). CDR3 length equals 16 residues. V lost 3 bases and J lost 5, with 20 bases in between. The CDR3 protein is CASSLSATGRVNEQYF. Written as DNA, the CDR3 is TGTGCCAGCAGCTTGAGTGCTACGGGACGAGTAAACGAGCAGTACTTC.

This clonotype was seen just once. This rearrangement joins TRBV20-1 to TRBJ1-2, with D possibly matching TRBD1 (6 bases). The V end lost 5 bases, the J end lost 8 bases, and 21 bases lay between the germline ends. This CDR3 comprises 14 residues. Germline V gives CDR1 DFQATT, CDR2 SNEGSKA (reference sequence). The CDR3 spells CSAPPQTGRGGYTF. The CDR3 bases are TGCAGTGCTCCTCCACAGACAGGTAGAGGAGGCTACACCTTC.

The chain joins TRBV11-3 to TRBJ2-7; D not certain. V was pared by 2 bases and J by 1 base, with 9 bases between. The CDR3 is 14 residues long. Germline CDR1 reads SGHNT; CDR2 reads YENEEA. Here the CDR3 reads CASSLSPVSYEQYF. DNA of the CDR3: TGTGCCAGCAGCTTAAGCCCTGTTTCCTACGAGCAGTACTTC.

The chain has TRBV7-8 and TRBJ1-1, with 8 bases identical to TRBD1. Germline CDR1 SGHVS, CDR2 FQNEAQ. The J segment lost 1 base and the V segment lost 5 bases, leaving 12 bases of the junction unmatched. The CDR3 is made up of 17 amino acids. The CDR3 protein is CASSKVGTGTGNTEAFF. The CDR3 coding sequence is TGTGCCAGCAGCAAAGTAGGAACCGGGACAGGGAACACTGAAGCTTTCTTT.

This chain uses TRBV20-1 with TRBJ2-3; perhaps TRBD2 as D (5 bases). The CDR3 totals 12 residues. The V gene's germline CDR1 is DFQATT and CDR2 SNEGSKA (reference sequence). Trimming cost V 3 bases and J 2 bases, with 6 bases left between them. The DNA of the CDR3 is TGCAGTGCTAGTGGACTCACAGATACGCAGTATTTT. It encodes CSASGLTDTQYF.

Only a few counts were recorded for this clonotype. The rearrangement links TRBV27 to TRBJ2-2; no firm D call. CDR1 MNHEY and CDR2 SMNVEV come from the germline V gene (reference sequence). With 1 base removed from V and 6 bases from J, the gap between germline ends came to 6 bases. The CDR3 runs 13 residues. DNA for the CDR3: TGTGCCAGCAGTTTATTCTCCCCCGGGGAGCTGTTTTTT. Protein: CASSLFSPGELFF.

The V and J genes are TRBV4-2 and TRBJ2-7; 9 nucleotides align to TRBD1. The V and J ends lost 0 bases and 5 bases, in that order; junction bases with no gene match: 5. The V gene's germline CDR1 is LGHNA and CDR2 YNFKEQ. This CDR3 is built from 15 residues. For the CDR3, the DNA is TGTGCCAGCAGCCAAGACTGGGGACAGGGTAACGAGCAGTACTTC. Its translation is CASSQDWGQGNEQYF.

The genes are TRBV7-9 and TRBJ2-1, with 12 bases matching TRBD2. CDR3 length: 17 amino acids. The germline V gene has CDR1 SEHNR and CDR2 FQNEAQ (reference sequence). V shed 4 bases, J shed 5 bases, and the junction held 9 bases outside the gene matches. The CDR3 region has the DNA TGTGCCAGCAGCTCCCAAAGGGGGACTAGCGGGCACAATGAGCAGTTCTTC. This encodes CASSSQRGTSGHNEQFF.

This clonotype was seen a few times. This chain joins TRBV24-1 and TRBJ2-5, with D maybe TRBD1 (6 bases). The germline gives CDR1 KGHDR, CDR2 SFDVKD. The CDR3 has 13 amino acids. Trimming stripped 7 bases from V and 1 base from J, with 9 bases between. The CDR3: CATRMTGQETQYF. The CDR3 DNA is TGTGCCACCAGGATGACAGGCCAAGAGACCCAGTACTTC.

There are a few counts of this clonotype. The V call is TRBV7-3, the J call TRBJ2-1; possibly TRBD2 for D (6 bases). The CDR3 totals 12 residues. Between the trimmed V and J ends, which lost 4 bases and 12 bases, there was a span of 13 bases. CDR1 SGHTA and CDR2 FQGTGA come from the germline V gene. CDR3 nucleotide sequence: TGTGCCAGCAGCTCCACCGTGGGAGGGCAGTTCTTC. Translating gives CASSSTVGGQFF.

This clonotype was detected a few times. The chain recombines TRBV12-3 or TRBV12-4 with TRBJ2-7; tentatively, D is TRBD2 (6 bases). The germline V and J ends were trimmed by 4 bases and 7 bases, with 20 bases remaining between them. The CDR3 totals 15 residues. The CDR3 DNA follows: TGTGCCAGCAGTTCCTCAGGCGCCTTGGGGGGAGAGCAGTACTTC. It specifies CASSSSGALGGEQYF.

The chain employs TRBV30 and TRBJ2-7; 7 bases match TRBD2. The trim removed 5 bases at V and 2 bases at J, leaving 6 bases unmatched. Germline CDR1 GTSNPN, CDR2 SVGIG (reference sequence). The CDR3 loop spans 13 amino acids. CDR3 sequence reads: CAWGGGGAYEQYF. CDR3 in DNA: TGTGCCTGGGGTGGGGGGGGAGCCTACGAGCAGTACTTC.

The CDR3 region has the DNA TGTGCCAGCATCCCGGCGGGGATGACGCCCGGGGAGCTGTTTTTT. It translates to CASIPAGMTPGELFF. The rearrangement uses TRBV5-6 and TRBJ2-2; maybe TRBD2 (6 bases). This CDR3 region has 15 residues. Per germline, CDR1 SGHDT and CDR2 YYEEEE. Trimming shortened V by 6 bases and J by 6 bases, and 18 bases separated the two germline ends.

CDR3 nucleotides: TGCGCCAGCAGCTCATCTCCAGGGGGGCGGTTCGATGAGCAGTTCTTC. Translating it yields CASSSSPGGRFDEQFF. This chain connects TRBV4-1 to TRBJ2-1, with D possibly being TRBD1 (7 bases). This CDR3 comprises 16 residues. The germline V gene encodes CDR1 MGHRA and CDR2 YSYEKL. Deletions cut 5 bases from V and 8 bases from J, with 22 bases between.

This clonotype was seen more than once but under ten times. CDR3 DNA sequence: TGCGCCAGCAGCTCGACCGGGACAGGGTCCTATGGCTACACCTTC. Translation: CASSSTGTGSYGYTF. The chain employs TRBV5-1 and TRBJ1-2, with TRBD1 identical over 9 bases. V lost 3 bases and J lost 4; bases outside the gene matches: 7. The CDR3 length is 15 residues. Looked up from germline, CDR1 is SGHRS and CDR2 is YFSETQ. The full variable domain, completed using reference TRBV5-1 and TRBJ1-2, is KAGVTQTPRYLIKTRGQQVTLSCSPISGHRSVSWYQQTPGQGLQFLFEYFSETQRNKGNFPGRFSGRQFSNSRSEMNVSTLELGDSALYLCASSSTGTGSYGYTFGSGTRLTVV.

This chain connects TRBV4-3 to TRBJ2-4; the D gene is possibly TRBD1 (5 bases). The V and J ends lost 3 bases and 15 bases respectively, with 18 bases between them. The germline V gene has CDR1 LGHNA and CDR2 YSLEER. CDR3 length equals 13 residues. The CDR3 loop reads CASSQALDRPGYF. CDR3 nucleotides: TGCGCCAGCAGCCAGGCCCTCGACAGACCCGGGTACTTC.

There are a few counts of this clonotype. The chain combines TRBV15 with TRBJ2-2, with 8 bases identical to TRBD1. The CDR3 spans 15 residues. Germline loops: CDR1 LNHNV, CDR2 YYDKDF (reference sequence). Trimming took 3 bases from V and 1 from J; bases not matched to a gene: 1. The CDR3 protein is CATSRTGENTGELFF. The DNA of the CDR3 is TGTGCCACCAGCAGGACAGGGGAGAACACCGGGGAGCTGTTTTTT.

This clonotype has a handful of counts. The chain carries TRBV5-6 and TRBJ1-4; D is unresolved. V lost 4 bases and J lost 8, with 12 bases in between. The CDR3 consists of 13 residues. From germline, CDR1 is SGHDT and CDR2 YYEEEE. Here the CDR3 DNA reads TGTGCCAGCAGCCCAACCGGTATCGAAAAACTGTTTTTT. It codes for CASSPTGIEKLFF.

This sequence joins TRBV7-2 and TRBJ2-6; D is unresolved. The CDR3 extends over 17 amino acids. From germline, CDR1 is SGHTA and CDR2 FQGNSA. Trimming took 1 base from V and 0 from J, leaving 10 bases between them. CDR3 in amino acids: CASSLDFRISGANVLTF. As DNA, the CDR3 is TGTGCCAGCAGCTTAGATTTTCGGATCTCTGGGGCCAACGTCCTGACTTTC.